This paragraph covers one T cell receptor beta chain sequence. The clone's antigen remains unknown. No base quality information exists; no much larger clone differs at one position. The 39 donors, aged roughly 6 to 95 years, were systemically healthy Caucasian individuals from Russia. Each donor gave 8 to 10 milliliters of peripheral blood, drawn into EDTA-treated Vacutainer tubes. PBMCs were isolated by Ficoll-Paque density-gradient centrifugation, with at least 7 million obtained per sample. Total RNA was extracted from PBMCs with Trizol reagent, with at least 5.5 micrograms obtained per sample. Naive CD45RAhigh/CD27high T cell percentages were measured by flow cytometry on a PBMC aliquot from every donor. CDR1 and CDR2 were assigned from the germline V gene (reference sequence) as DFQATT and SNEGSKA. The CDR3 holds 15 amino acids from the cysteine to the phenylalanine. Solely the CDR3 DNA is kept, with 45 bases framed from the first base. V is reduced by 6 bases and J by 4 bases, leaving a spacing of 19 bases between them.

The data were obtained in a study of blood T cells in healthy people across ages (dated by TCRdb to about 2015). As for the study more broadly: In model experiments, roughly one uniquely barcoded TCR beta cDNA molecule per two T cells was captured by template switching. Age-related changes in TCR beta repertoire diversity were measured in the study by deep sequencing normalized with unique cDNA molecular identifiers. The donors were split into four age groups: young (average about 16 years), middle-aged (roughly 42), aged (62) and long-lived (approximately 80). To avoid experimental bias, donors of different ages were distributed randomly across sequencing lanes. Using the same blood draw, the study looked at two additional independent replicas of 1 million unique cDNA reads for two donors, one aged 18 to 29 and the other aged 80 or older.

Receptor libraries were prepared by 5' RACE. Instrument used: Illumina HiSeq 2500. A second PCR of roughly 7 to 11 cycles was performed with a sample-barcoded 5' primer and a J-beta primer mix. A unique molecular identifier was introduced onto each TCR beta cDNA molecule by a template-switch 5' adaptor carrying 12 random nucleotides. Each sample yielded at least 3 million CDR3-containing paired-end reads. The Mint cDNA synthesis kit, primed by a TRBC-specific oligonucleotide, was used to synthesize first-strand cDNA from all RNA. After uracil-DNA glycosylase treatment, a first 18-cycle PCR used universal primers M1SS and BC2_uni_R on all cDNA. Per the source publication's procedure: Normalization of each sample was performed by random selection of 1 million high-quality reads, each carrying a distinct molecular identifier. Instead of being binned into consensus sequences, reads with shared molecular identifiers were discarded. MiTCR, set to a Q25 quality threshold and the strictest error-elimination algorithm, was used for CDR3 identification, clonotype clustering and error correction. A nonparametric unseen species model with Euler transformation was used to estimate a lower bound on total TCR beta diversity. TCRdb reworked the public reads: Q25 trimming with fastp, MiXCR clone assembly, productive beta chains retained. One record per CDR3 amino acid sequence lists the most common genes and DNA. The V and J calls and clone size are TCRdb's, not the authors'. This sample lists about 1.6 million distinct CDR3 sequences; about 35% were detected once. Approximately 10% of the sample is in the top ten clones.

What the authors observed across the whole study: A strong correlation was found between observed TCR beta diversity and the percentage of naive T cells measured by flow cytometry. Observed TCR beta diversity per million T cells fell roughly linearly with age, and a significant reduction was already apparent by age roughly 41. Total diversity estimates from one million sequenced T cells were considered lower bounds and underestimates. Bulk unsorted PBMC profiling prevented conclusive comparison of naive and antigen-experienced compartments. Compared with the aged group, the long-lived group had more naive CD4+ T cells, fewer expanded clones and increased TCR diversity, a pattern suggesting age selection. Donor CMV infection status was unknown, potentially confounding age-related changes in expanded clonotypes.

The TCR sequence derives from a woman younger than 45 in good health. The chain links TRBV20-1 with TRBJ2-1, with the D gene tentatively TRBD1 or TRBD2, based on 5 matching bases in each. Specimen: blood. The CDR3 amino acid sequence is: CSASTEGSPYNEQFF. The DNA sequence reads TGCAGTGCGTCCACCGAGGGGTCCCCATACAATGAGCAGTTCTTC.